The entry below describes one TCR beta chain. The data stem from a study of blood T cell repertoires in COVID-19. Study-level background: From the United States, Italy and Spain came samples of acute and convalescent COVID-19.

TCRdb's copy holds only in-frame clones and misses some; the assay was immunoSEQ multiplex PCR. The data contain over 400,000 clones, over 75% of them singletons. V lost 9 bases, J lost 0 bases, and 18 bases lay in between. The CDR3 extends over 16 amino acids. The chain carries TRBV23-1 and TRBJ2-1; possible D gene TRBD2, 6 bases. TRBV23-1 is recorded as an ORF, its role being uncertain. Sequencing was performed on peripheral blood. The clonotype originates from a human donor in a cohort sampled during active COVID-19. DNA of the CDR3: TGCGCCAGATTGCGGGGTCAGCCGTGCTCCTACAATGAGCAGTTCTTC. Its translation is CARLRGQPCSYNEQFF.